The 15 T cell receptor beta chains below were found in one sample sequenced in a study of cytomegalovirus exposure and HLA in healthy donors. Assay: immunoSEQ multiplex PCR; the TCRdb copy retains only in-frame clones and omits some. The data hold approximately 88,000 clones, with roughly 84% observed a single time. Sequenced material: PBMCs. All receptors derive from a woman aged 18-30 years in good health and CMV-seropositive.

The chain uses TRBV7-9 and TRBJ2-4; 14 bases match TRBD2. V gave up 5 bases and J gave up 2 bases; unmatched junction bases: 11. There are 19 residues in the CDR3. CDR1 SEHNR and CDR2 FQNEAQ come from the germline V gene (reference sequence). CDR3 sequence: CASSAARLAGGRTKNIQYF. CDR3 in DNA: TGTGCCAGCAGCGCGGCGAGACTAGCGGGGGGGCGGACCAAAAACATTCAGTACTTC.

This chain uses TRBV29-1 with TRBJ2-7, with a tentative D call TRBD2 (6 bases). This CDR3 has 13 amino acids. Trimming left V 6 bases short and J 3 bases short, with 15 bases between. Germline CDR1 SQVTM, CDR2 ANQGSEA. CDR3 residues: CSVELDGSYEQYF. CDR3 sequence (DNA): TGCAGCGTGGAACTAGACGGGAGCTACGAGCAGTACTTC.

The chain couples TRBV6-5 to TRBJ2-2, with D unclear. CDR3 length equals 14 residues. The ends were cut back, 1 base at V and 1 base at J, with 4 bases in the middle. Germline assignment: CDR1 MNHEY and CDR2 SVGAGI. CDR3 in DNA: TGTGCCAGCAGTTACTGGCTGAACACCGGGGAGCTGTTTTTT. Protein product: CASSYWLNTGELFF.

CDR3 DNA sequence: TGTGCCAGCAGTTTTGGACAGGGGGTGGGGGAGACCCAGTACTTC. This sequence encodes CASSFGQGVGETQYF. The chain uses TRBV28 and TRBJ2-5; the match to TRBD1 covers 10 bases. V was clipped by 3 bases and J by 5 bases; unmatched bases: 6. The CDR3 totals 15 residues. Germline V gene lookup returns CDR1 MDHEN and CDR2 SYDVKM.

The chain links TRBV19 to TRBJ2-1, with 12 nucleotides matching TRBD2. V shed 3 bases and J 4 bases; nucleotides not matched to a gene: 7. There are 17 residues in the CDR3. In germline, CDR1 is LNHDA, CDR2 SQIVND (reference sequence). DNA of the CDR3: TGTGCCAGTAGTATCCTAACTAGCGGGGGGCAATACAATGAGCAGTTCTTC. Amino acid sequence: CASSILTSGGQYNEQFF.

The CDR3, as DNA: TGTGCCAGCATCGGGAACACTGAAGCTTTCTTT. This translates into CASIGNTEAFF. The chain links TRBV6-6 to TRBJ1-1; D is uncertain. Looked up from germline, CDR1 is MNHNY and CDR2 is SVGAGI (reference sequence). CDR3 length equals 11 residues. V gave up 7 bases and J gave up 1 base, with 4 bases separating them.

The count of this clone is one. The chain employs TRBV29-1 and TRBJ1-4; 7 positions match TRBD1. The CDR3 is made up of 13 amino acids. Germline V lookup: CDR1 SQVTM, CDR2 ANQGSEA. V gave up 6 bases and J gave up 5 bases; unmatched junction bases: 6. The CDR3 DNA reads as TGCAGCGTGCGGACAGGCCGAAATGAAAAACTGTTTTTT. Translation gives CSVRTGRNEKLFF.

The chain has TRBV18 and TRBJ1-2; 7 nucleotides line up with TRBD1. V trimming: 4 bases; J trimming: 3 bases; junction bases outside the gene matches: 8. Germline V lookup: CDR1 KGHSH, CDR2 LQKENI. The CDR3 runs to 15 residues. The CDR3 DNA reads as TGTGCCAGCTCACTTGGACAGGCGAATCACTATGGCTACACCTTC. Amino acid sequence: CASSLGQANHYGYTF.

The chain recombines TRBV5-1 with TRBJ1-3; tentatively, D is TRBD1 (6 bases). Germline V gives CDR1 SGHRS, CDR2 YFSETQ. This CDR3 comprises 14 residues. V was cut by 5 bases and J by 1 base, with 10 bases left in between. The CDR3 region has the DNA TGCGCCAGCAGGACGCAGGGGTCTGGAAACACCATATATTTT. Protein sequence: CASRTQGSGNTIYF. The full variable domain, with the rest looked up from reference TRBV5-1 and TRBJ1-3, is KAGVTQTPRYLIKTRGQQVTLSCSPISGHRSVSWYQQTPGQGLQFLFEYFSETQRNKGNFPGRFSGRQFSNSRSEMNVSTLELGDSALYLCASRTQGSGNTIYFGEGSWLTVV.

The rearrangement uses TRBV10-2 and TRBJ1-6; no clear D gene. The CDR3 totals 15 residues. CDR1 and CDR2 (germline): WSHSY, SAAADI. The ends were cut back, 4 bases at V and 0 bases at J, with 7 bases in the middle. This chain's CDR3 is CASSVLSSYNSPLHF. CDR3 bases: TGCGCCAGCAGTGTACTGAGCTCCTATAATTCACCCCTCCACTTT.

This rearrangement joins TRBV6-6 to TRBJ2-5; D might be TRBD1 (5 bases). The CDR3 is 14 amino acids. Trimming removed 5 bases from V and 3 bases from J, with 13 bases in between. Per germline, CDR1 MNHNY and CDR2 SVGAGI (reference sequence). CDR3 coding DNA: TGTGCCAGCAGTAGACCAGGGTGGGAAGAGACCCAGTACTTC. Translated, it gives CASSRPGWEETQYF.

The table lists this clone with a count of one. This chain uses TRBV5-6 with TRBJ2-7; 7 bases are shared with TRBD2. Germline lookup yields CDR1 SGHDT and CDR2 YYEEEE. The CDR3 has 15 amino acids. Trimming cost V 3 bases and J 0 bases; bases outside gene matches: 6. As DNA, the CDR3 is TGTGCCAGCAGCTGGGGGAGGGGCAGCTCCTACGAGCAGTACTTC. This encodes CASSWGRGSSYEQYF.

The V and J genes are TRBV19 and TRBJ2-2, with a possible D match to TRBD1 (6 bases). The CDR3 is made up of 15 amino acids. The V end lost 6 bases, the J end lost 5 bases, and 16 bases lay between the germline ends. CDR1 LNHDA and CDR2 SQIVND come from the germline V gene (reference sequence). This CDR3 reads CASRMPDRPTGELFF. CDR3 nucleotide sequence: TGTGCCAGTAGGATGCCTGACAGGCCGACCGGGGAGCTGTTTTTT.

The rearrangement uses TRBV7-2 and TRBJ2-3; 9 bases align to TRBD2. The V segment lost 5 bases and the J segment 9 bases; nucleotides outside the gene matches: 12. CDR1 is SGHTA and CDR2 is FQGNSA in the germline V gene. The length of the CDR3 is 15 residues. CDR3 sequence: CASSPPSGARGTQYF. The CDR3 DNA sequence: TGTGCCAGCAGCCCACCTAGCGGGGCGAGGGGGACGCAGTATTTT.

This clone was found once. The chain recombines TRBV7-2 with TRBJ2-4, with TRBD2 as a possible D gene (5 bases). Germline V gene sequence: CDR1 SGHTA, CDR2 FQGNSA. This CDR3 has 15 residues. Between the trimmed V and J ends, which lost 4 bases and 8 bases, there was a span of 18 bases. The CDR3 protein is CASSSRGLPGDIQYF. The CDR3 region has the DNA TGTGCCAGCAGCTCGAGAGGGCTTCCTGGGGACATTCAGTACTTC.